This paragraph covers one T cell receptor beta chain sequence. This CDR3 is built from 13 residues. Germline V CDR1 and CDR2: SGHVS, FQNEAQ. Losses at the gene ends were 5 bases for V and 4 bases for J; bases not matched to a gene: 1. The data were taken from a study of blood T cell repertoires in COVID-19. Study summary: Whether acute or convalescent, the COVID-19 samples came from the United States, Italy and Spain. Nucleic acid was either cDNA or gDNA, and it came from T cells, B-cell-depleted T cells, or PBMCs.

Original data processing: Researchers report that nucleated cell counts were estimated from reference gene primer amplification. Sequencing used immunoSEQ multiplex PCR; TCRdb keeps in-frame clones, though not all of them. V and J calls and clone size come straight from that table; D and trimming were deduced from the DNA. The top ten hold approximately 7.2% of the sample, which has about 200,000 clones, 81% seen once. The chain links TRBV7-8 to TRBJ2-7; 11 bases are a match to TRBD1. The source of this sequence is a woman aged 80 or over with acute or convalescent COVID-19. The specimen sequenced was peripheral blood. CDR3 sequence: CASSRDRGYEQYF. CDR3 bases: TGTGCCAGCAGCCGGGACAGGGGGTACGAGCAGTACTTC.